The sequence of this T cell receptor (beta chain) was determined in a study of blood T cell repertoires in COVID-19. Across the study: Spain, Italy and the United States supplied samples that represented acute and convalescent COVID-19. Sample material is recorded as cDNA or gDNA derived from T cells, B-cell-depleted T cells, or PBMCs.

In the authors' workflow: Nucleated cell counts were estimated from reference gene primer amplification. Sequencing was performed with immunoSEQ multiplex PCR; in TCRdb, only in-frame clones are kept and a portion is missing. Clone size and the V and J calls come from that table; the DNA yielded D and trimming. Among 90,000 to 150,000 clones, around 80% were seen once, and the ten largest hold 3% to 4.5%. Trimming shortened V by 6 bases and J by 1 base, and 13 bases separated the two germline ends. The CDR3 totals 15 residues. Per the germline V gene, CDR1 is SGHRS and CDR2 is YFSETQ. Source material: peripheral blood. The source of this sequence is a woman of 80 years or more with acute or convalescent COVID-19. This chain links TRBV5-1 with TRBJ2-2; possible D gene TRBD2, 5 bases. CDR3: CASKFRAGNTGELFF. DNA for the CDR3: TGCGCCAGCAAATTTAGGGCGGGGAACACCGGGGAGCTGTTTTTT.